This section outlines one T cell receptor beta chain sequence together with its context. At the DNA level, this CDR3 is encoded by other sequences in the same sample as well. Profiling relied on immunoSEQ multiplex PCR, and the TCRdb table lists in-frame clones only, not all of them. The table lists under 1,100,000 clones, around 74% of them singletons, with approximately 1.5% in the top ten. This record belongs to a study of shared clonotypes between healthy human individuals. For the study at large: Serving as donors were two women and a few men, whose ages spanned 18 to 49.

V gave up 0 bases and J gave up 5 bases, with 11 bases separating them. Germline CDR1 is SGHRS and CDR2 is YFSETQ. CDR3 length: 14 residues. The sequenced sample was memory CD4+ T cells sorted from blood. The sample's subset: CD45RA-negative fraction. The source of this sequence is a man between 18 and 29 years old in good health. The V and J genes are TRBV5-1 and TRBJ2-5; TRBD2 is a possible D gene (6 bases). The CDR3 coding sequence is TGCGCCAGCAGCTTGGATTCACGGGGGGAGACCCAGTACTTC. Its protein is CASSLDSRGETQYF.